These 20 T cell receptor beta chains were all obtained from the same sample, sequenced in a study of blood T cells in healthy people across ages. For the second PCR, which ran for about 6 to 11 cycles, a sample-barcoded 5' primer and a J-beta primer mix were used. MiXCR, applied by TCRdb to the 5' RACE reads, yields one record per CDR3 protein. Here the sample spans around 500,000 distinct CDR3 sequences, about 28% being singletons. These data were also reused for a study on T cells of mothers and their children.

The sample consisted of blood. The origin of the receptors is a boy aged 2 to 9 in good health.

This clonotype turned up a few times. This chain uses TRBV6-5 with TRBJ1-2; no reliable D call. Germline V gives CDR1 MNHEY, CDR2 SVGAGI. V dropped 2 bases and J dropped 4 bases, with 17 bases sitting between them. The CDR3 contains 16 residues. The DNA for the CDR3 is TGTGCCAGCAGTTACGGGCTTCCCGACGGACTCTATGGCTACACCTTC. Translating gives CASSYGLPDGLYGYTF.

CDR3 in amino acids: CSVVTGHLRPLHF. CDR3 coding DNA: TGCAGCGTCGTCACAGGACACCTAAGGCCCCTCCACTTT. V usage is TRBV29-1 and J usage is TRBJ1-6; maybe TRBD1 (5 bases). Trimming left V 6 bases short and J 13 bases short, with 19 bases between. Germline V gene sequence: CDR1 SQVTM, CDR2 ANQGSEA. The CDR3 totals 13 residues.

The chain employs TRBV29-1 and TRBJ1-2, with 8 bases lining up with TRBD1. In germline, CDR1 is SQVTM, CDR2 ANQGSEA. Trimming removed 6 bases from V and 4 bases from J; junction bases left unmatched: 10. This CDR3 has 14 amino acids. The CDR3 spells CSVGTGGTSYGYTF. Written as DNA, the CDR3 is TGCAGCGTGGGTACAGGGGGTACCTCCTATGGCTACACCTTC.

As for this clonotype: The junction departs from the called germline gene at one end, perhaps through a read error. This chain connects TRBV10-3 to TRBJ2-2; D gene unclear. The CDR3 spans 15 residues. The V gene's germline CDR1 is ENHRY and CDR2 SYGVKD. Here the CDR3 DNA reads TGTGCCATCGGTGAGAATACAGAGACCACCGGGGAGCTGTTTTTT. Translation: CAIGENTETTGELFF.

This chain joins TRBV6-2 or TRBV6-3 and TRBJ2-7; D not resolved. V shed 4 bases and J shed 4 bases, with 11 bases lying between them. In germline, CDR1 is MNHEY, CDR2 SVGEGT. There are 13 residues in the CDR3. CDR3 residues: CASSSLRQYEQYF. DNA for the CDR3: TGTGCCAGCAGTTCCCTAAGACAATACGAGCAGTACTTC.

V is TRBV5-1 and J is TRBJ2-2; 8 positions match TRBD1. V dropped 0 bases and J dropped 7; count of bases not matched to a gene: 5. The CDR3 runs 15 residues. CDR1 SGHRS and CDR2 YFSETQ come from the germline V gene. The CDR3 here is CASSLARGQNGELFF. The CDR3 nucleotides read TGCGCCAGCAGCTTGGCCAGGGGGCAAAACGGGGAGCTGTTTTTT.

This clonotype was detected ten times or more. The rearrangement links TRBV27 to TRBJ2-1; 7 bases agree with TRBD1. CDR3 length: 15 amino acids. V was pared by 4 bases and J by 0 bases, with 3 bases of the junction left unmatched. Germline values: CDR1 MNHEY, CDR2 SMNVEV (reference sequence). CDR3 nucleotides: TGTGCCAGCAGTTCGACAGGGAGCTCCTACAATGAGCAGTTCTTC. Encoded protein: CASSSTGSSYNEQFF.

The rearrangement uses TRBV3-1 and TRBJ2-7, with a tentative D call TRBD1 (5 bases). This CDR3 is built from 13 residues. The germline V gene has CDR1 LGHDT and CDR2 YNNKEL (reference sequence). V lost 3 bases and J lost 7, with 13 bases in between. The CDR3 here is CASSQGRSEEQYF. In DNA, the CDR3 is TGTGCCAGCAGCCAGGGGCGGTCTGAGGAGCAGTACTTC.

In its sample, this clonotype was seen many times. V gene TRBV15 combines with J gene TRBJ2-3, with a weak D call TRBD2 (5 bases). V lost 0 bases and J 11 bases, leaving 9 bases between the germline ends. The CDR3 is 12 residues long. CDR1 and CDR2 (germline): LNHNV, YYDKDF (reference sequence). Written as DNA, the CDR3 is TGTGCCACCAGCAGAGATGTGGGAGAGCAGTATTTT. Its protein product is CATSRDVGEQYF.

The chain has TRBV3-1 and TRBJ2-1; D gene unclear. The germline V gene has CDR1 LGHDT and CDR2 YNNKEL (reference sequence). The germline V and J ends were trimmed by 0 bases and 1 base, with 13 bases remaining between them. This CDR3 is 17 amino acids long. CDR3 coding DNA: TGTGCCAGCAGCCAAGATCCCCCAGGCTTTTCCTACAATGAGCAGTTCTTC. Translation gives CASSQDPPGFSYNEQFF.

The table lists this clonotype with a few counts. The CDR3 loop reads CASGGQANSPLHF. The CDR3 nucleotides are TGTGCCAGCGGGGGACAGGCGAATTCACCCCTCCACTTT. The V call is TRBV6-2 or TRBV6-3, the J call TRBJ1-6, with TRBD1 matching 8 bases. Germline V gene lookup returns CDR1 MNHEY and CDR2 SVGEGT. The CDR3 covers 13 residues. The trim removed 8 bases at V and 7 bases at J, leaving 4 bases unmatched.

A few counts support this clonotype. CDR3 in amino acids: CASSSPTGLRNIQYF. CDR3 bases: TGTGCCAGCAGTTCCCCTACAGGGCTGAGAAACATTCAGTACTTC. J is TRBJ2-4 and V is TRBV12-3 or TRBV12-4; TRBD1 is a possible D gene (6 bases). Trimming pared 4 bases from V and 6 bases from J, leaving 16 bases between. The CDR3 contains 15 residues.

The CDR3 DNA is TGTGCTAGTGGTTTTGGGACAACTCGAAAGCTAACCGAAGCTTTCTTT. It translates to CASGFGTTRKLTEAFF. This chain connects TRBV12-5 to TRBJ1-1, with a tentative D call TRBD1 (6 bases). With 3 bases removed from V and 8 bases from J, the gap between germline ends came to 22 bases. This CDR3 region has 16 residues. The germline V gene encodes CDR1 LGHNT and CDR2 FRNRAP.

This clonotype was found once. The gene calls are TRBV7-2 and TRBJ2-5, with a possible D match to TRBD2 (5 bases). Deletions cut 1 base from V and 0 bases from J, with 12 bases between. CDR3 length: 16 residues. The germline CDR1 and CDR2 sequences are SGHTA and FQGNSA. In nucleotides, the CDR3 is TGTGCCAGCAGCTTAGTGGCTAGCAGGTACCAAGAGACCCAGTACTTC. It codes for CASSLVASRYQETQYF.

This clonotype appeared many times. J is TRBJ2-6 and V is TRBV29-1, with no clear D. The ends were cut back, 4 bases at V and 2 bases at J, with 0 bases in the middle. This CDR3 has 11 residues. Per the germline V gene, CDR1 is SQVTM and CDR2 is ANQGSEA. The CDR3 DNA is TGCAGCGTTGCTGGGGCCAACGTCCTGACTTTC. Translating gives CSVAGANVLTF.

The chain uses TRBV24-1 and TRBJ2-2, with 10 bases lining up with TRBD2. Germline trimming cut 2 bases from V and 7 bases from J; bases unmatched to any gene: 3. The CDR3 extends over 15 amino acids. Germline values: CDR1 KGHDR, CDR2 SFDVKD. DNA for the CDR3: TGTGCCACCAGTGATTCCCGGACTAGCGGCGGGGAGCTGTTTTTT. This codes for CATSDSRTSGGELFF.

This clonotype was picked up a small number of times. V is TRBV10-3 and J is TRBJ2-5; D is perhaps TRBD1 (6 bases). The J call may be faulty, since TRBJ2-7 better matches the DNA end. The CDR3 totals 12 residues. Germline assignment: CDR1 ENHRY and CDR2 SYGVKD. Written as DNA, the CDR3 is TGTGCCACCGGGACAAACTCCTACGAGCAGTACTTC. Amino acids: CATGTNSYEQYF.

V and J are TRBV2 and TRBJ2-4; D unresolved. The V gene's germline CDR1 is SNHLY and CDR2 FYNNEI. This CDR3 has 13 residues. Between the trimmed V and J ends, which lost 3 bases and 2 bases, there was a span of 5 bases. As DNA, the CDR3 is TGTGCCAGCAGTGAGGGATCCAAAAACATTCAGTACTTC. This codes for CASSEGSKNIQYF.

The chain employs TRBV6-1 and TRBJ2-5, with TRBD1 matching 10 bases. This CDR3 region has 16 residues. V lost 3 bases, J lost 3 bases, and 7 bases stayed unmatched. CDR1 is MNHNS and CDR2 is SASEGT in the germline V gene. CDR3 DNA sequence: TGTGCCAGCAGTGACCACTCAGGGACAGGGGAAGAGACCCAGTACTTC. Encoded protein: CASSDHSGTGEETQYF.

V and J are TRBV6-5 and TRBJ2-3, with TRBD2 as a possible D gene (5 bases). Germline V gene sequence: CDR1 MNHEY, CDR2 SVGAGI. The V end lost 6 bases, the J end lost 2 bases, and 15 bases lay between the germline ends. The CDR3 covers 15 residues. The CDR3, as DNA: TGTGCCAGCAGAGCGACCCGGGGATTCACAGATACGCAGTATTTT. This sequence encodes CASRATRGFTDTQYF.